A single T cell receptor beta chain is shown here with its context. From germline, CDR1 is MDHEN and CDR2 SYDVKM. Trimming removed 5 bases from V and 0 bases from J; junction bases left unmatched: 4. There are 15 residues in the CDR3. The record originates from a study of blood T cell repertoires in COVID-19. Study details: Material from acute and convalescent COVID-19 was sourced from the United States, Italy and Spain. In each case, the material was cDNA or gDNA derived from T cells, B-cell-depleted T cells, or PBMCs.

Per the original data handling: Quantification of nucleated cells was approximated via reference gene primer amplification. The protocol was immunoSEQ multiplex PCR, while the TCRdb copy is restricted to in-frame clones and leaves out a portion. The DNA was the basis for D and trimming; V, J and clone size are from that table. In the table there are 250,000 to 300,000 clones, approximately 90% of which are singletons. Seattle enrolled patients during active infection and tracked them longitudinally. The source material was peripheral blood. This receptor was obtained from a woman aged 25 to 39 with COVID-19, enrolled during active disease. This chain uses TRBV28 with TRBJ1-3; TRBD1 agrees at 7 bases. The CDR3 spells CASSTGVRSGNTIYF. DNA for the CDR3: TGTGCCAGCAGTACAGGGGTCCGCTCTGGAAACACCATATATTTT.